A single T cell receptor beta chain is shown here with its context. This entry belongs to a study of blood T cells in healthy people across ages. Turning to the study itself: About one barcoded TCR beta cDNA was captured per two T cells.

Germline lookup yields CDR1 LGHNA and CDR2 YNFKEQ. This CDR3 has 16 residues. After removal of 1 base from V and 3 bases from J, the junction contained 5 bases not matched to a gene. It was with a sample-barcoded 5' primer and a J-beta primer mix that a second PCR of roughly 7 to 11 cycles was run. Each cDNA was tagged by a template-switch adaptor containing 12 random nucleotides. TCRdb reprocessed the 5' RACE reads via MiXCR and lists one record per CDR3 protein. The sample shows 1.5 million to 1.8 million distinct CDR3 sequences, 40% to 45% of them seen only once. The clonotype originates from a woman aged 18-29 years in good health. The sequenced sample was blood. V and J are TRBV4-2 and TRBJ2-1; TRBD2 agrees at 8 bases. The CDR3 loop reads CASSQVAREGYNEQFF. CDR3 bases: TGTGCCAGCAGCCAAGTAGCACGGGAGGGCTACAATGAGCAGTTCTTC.